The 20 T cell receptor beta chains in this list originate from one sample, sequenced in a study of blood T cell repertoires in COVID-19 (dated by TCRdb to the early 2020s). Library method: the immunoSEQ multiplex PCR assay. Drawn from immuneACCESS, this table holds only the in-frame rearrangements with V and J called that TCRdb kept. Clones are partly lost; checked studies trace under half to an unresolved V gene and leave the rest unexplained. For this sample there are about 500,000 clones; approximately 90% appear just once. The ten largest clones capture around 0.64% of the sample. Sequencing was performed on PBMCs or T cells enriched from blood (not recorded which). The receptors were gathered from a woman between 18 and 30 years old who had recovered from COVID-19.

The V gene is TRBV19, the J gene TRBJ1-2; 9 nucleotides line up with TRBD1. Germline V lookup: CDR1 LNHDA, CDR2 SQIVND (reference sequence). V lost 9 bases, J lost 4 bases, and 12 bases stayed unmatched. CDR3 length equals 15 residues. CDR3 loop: CASRYGQGPGYGYTF. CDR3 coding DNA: TGTGCCAGCCGGTATGGACAGGGGCCGGGCTATGGCTACACCTTC.

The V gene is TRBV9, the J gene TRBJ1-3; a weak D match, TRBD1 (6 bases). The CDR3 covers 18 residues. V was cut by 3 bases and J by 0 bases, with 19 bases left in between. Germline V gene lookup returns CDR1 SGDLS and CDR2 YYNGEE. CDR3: CASSEESGVASSGNTIYF. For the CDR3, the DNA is TGTGCCAGCAGCGAGGAATCAGGGGTCGCCAGCTCTGGAAACACCATATATTTT.

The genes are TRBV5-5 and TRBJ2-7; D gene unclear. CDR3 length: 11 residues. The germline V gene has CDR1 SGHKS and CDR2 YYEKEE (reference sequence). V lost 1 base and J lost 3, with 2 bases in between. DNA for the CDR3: TGTGCCAGCAGCTTGTACTACGAGCAGTACTTC. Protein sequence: CASSLYYEQYF.

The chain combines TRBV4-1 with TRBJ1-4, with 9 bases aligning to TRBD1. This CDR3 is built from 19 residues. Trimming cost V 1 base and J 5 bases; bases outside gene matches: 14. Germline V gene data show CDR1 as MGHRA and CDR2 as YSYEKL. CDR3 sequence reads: CASSQGKDRGIGWNEKLFF. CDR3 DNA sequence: TGCGCCAGCAGCCAAGGGAAGGACAGGGGAATTGGGTGGAATGAAAAACTGTTTTTT.

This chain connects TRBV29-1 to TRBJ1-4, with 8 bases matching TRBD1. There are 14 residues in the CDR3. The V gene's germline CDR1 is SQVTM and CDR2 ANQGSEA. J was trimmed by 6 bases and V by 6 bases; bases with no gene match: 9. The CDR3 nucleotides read TGCAGCGTAGATGAGACAGGGGAAGATGAAAAACTGTTTTTT. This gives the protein CSVDETGEDEKLFF.

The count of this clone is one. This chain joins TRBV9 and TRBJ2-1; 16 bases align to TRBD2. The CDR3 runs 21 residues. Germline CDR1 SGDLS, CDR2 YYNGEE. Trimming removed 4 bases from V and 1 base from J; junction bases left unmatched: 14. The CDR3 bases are TGTGCCAGCAGCCTCCCGAGGGGGACTAGCGGGGGGGCCAGGTCCTACAATGAGCAGTTCTTC. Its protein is CASSLPRGTSGGARSYNEQFF.

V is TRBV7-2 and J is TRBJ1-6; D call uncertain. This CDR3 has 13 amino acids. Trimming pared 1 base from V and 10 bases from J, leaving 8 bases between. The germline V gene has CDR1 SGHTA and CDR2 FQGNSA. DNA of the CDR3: TGTGCCAGCAGCTTAGGGGCGAACTCACCCCTCCACTTT. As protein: CASSLGANSPLHF.

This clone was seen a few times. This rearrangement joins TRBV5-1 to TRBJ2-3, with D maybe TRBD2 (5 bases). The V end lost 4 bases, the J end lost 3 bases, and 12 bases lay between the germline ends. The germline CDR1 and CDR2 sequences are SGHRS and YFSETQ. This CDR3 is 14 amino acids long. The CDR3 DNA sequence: TGCGCCAGCAGCCAGAGAGCGGAAACAGATACGCAGTATTTT. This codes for CASSQRAETDTQYF.

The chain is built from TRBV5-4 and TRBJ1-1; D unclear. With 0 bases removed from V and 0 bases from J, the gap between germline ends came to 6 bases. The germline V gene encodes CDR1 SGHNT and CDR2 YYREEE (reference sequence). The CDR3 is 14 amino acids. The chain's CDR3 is CASSLGQMNTEAFF. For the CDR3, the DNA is TGTGCCAGCAGCTTGGGGCAGATGAACACTGAAGCTTTCTTT. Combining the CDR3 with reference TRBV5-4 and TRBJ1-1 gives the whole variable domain ETGVTQSPTHLIKTRGQQVTLRCSSQSGHNTVSWYQQALGQGPQFIFQYYREEENGRGNFPPRFSGLQFPNYSSELNVNALELDDSALYLCASSLGQMNTEAFFGQGTRLTVV.

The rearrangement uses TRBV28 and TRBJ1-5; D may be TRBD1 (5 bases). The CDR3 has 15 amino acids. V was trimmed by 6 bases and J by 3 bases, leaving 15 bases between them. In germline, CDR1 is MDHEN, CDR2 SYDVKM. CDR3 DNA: TGTGCCAGCAGCCTGCGGGGCCCACTCAATCAGCCCCAGCATTTT. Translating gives CASSLRGPLNQPQHF.

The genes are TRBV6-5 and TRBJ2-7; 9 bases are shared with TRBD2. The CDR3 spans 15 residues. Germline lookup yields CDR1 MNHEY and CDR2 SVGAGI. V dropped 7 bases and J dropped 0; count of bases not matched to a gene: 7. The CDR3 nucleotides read TGTGCCAGCACCTTACTTAGCGGGGGCTCCTACGAGCAGTACTTC. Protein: CASTLLSGGSYEQYF.

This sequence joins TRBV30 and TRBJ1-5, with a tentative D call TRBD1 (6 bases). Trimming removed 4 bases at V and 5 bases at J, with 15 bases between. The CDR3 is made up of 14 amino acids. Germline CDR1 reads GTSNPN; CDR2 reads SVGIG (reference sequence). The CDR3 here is CAWNARKGDQPQHF. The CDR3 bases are TGTGCCTGGAACGCTAGGAAGGGGGATCAGCCCCAGCATTTT.

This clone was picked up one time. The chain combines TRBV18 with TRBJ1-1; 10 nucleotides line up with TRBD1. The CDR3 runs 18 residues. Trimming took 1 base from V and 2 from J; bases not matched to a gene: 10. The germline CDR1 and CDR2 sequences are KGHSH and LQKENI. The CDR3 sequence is CASSPRRQGAGYNTEAFF. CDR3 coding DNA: TGTGCCAGCTCACCACGGAGACAGGGGGCTGGGTATAACACTGAAGCTTTCTTT.

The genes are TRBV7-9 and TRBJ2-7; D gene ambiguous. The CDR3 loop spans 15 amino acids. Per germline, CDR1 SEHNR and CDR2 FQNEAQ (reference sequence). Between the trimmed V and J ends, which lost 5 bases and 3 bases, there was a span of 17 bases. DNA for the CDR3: TGTGCCAGCAGCCCGTCCTCGCAGGCATACTACGAGCAGTACTTC. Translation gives CASSPSSQAYYEQYF.

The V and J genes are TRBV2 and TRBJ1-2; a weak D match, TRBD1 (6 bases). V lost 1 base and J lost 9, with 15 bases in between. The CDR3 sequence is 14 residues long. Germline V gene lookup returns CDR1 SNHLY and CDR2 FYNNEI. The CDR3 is CASSEGTGQGSYTF. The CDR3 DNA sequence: TGTGCCAGCAGTGAAGGCACAGGGCAGGGAAGCTACACCTTC. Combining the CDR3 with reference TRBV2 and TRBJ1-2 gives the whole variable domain EPEVTQTPSHQVTQMGQEVILRCVPISNHLYFYWYRQILGQKVEFLVSFYNNEISEKSEIFDDQFSVERPDGSNFTLKIRSTKLEDSAMYFCASSEGTGQGSYTFGSGTRLTVV.

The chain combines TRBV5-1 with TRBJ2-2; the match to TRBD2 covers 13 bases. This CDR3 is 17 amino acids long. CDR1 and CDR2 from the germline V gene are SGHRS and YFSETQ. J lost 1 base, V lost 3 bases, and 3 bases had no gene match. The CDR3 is CASSSRTSGGNTGELFF. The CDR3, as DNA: TGCGCCAGCAGCTCCAGGACTAGCGGGGGGAACACCGGGGAGCTGTTTTTT. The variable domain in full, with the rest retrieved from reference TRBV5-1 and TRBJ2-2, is KAGVTQTPRYLIKTRGQQVTLSCSPISGHRSVSWYQQTPGQGLQFLFEYFSETQRNKGNFPGRFSGRQFSNSRSEMNVSTLELGDSALYLCASSSRTSGGNTGELFFGEGSRLTVL.

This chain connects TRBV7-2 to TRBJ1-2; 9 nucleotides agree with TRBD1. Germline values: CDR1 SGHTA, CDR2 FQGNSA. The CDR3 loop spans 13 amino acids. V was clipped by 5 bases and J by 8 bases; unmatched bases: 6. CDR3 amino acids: CASSPDRGGGYTF. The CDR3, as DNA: TGTGCCAGCAGCCCTGACAGGGGGGGAGGCTACACCTTC.

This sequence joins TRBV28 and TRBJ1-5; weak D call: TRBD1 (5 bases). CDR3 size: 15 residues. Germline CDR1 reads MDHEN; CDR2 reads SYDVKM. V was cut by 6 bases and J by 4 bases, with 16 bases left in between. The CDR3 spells CASSSDIFGNQPQHF. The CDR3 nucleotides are TGTGCCAGCAGCTCGGACATCTTTGGGAATCAGCCCCAGCATTTT.

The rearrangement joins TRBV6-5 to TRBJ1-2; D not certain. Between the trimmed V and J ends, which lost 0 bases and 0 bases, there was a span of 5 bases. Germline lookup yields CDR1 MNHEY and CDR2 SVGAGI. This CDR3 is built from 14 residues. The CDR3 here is CASSYSGTNYGYTF. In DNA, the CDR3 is TGTGCCAGCAGTTACTCCGGGACTAACTATGGCTACACCTTC.

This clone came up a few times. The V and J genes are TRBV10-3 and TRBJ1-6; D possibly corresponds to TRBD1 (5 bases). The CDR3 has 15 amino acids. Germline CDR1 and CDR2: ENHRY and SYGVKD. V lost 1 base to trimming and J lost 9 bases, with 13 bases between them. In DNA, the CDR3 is TGTGCCATCAGTGAGTATGGAGGGGAGGGTTCACCCCTCCACTTT. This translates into CAISEYGGEGSPLHF.